This T cell receptor beta chain was recovered during a study of blood T cell repertoires in COVID-19. The repertoire was sequenced with immunoSEQ multiplex PCR; TCRdb's copy has only in-frame clones and lacks some. Of about 390,000 clones listed, around 87% were seen once; the top ten hold approximately 9.3%. This study enrolled people aged 18 to 89 from around 26 US geographic areas. The germline CDR1 and CDR2 sequences are MGHRA and YSYEKL. The CDR3 runs 14 residues. V was trimmed by 1 base and J by 4 bases, leaving 8 bases between them. The TCR originated in a woman in her forties or fifties who had recovered from COVID-19. V is TRBV4-1 and J is TRBJ1-3; D is perhaps TRBD1 (5 bases). Material for sequencing was PBMCs or T cells enriched from blood (not recorded which). CDR3 loop: CASSQGGAGNTIYF. The CDR3, as DNA: TGCGCCAGCAGCCAAGGGGGCGCGGGAAACACCATATATTTT.